The 8 T cell receptor beta chains reported below all come from one sample, sequenced in a study of chemoradiotherapy in HPV16-positive cancers. Assay: immunoSEQ multiplex PCR; the TCRdb copy retains only in-frame clones and omits some. The table includes about 32,000 clones, 80% detected once. Sequences were derived from blood, sampled from a patient who underwent chemoradiotherapy. Every receptor here comes from a human donor with HPV-associated anogenital cancer.

The CDR3 loop is CASASSGGAYEQFF. DNA for the CDR3: TGCGCCAGCGCCTCTAGCGGGGGGGCCTATGAGCAGTTCTTC. This chain uses TRBV5-1 with TRBJ2-1; TRBD2 matches at 12 bases. The germline V gene encodes CDR1 SGHRS and CDR2 YFSETQ. The V segment lost 7 bases and the J segment 8 bases; nucleotides outside the gene matches: 7. The CDR3 has 14 amino acids.

This chain uses TRBV2 with TRBJ2-1; 12 bases fit TRBD2. With V trimmed by 6 bases and J by 5 bases, 8 bases remained unmatched. Looked up from germline, CDR1 is SNHLY and CDR2 is FYNNEI. CDR3 length: 16 residues. CDR3 coding DNA: TGTGCCAGCAGGGGAACTAGCGGGGGGTACCACAATGAGCAGTTCTTC. Protein: CASRGTSGGYHNEQFF. Full variable domain (remainder filled in from reference TRBV2 and TRBJ2-1): EPEVTQTPSHQVTQMGQEVILRCVPISNHLYFYWYRQILGQKVEFLVSFYNNEISEKSEIFDDQFSVERPDGSNFTLKIRSTKLEDSAMYFCASRGTSGGYHNEQFFGPGTRLTVL.

This clone was seen a few times. The V call is TRBV5-1, the J call TRBJ1-6; D remains unclear. Germline loops: CDR1 SGHRS, CDR2 YFSETQ. This CDR3 has 12 amino acids. V lost 4 bases to trimming and J lost 6 bases, with 5 bases between them. The CDR3 region has the DNA TGCGCCAGCAGCACCACTAATTCACCCCTCCACTTT. Protein sequence: CASSTTNSPLHF.

This chain uses TRBV6-5 with TRBJ2-3; D call uncertain. The germline CDR1 and CDR2 sequences are MNHEY and SVGAGI. The CDR3 is 13 amino acids. V was shortened by 0 bases and J by 5 bases, with 6 bases between the two germline ends. The CDR3 region has the DNA TGTGCCAGCAGTTACTCGATGGGAGATACGCAGTATTTT. Its protein is CASSYSMGDTQYF.

The chain links TRBV29-1 to TRBJ1-4; a weak D match, TRBD1 (5 bases). V lost 6 bases to trimming and J lost 0 bases, with 11 bases between them. The CDR3 is 14 residues long. Germline values: CDR1 SQVTM, CDR2 ANQGSEA. This CDR3 reads CSVSHRSTNEKLFF. For the CDR3, the DNA is TGCAGCGTATCTCACAGGTCAACTAATGAAAAACTGTTTTTT.

The rearrangement uses TRBV25-1 and TRBJ2-2; TRBD2 matches 12 bases. V trimming: 0 bases; J trimming: 5 bases; junction bases outside the gene matches: 4. There are 17 residues in the CDR3. CDR1 and CDR2 from the germline V gene are MGHDK and SYGVNS. CDR3 sequence (DNA): TGTGCCAGCAGTGAATATACTAGCGGGGGGTTAACCGGGGAGCTGTTTTTT. Amino acid sequence: CASSEYTSGGLTGELFF.

The chain links TRBV30 to TRBJ2-6, with D tentatively TRBD1 (5 bases). Trimming stripped 0 bases from V and 2 bases from J, with 8 bases between. The CDR3 is 15 residues long. Germline V gene data show CDR1 as GTSNPN and CDR2 as SVGIG (reference sequence). CDR3 bases: TGTGCCTGGAGTGTAATCAGGGCTGGGGCCAACGTCCTGACTTTC. Protein: CAWSVIRAGANVLTF.

V usage is TRBV6-1 and J usage is TRBJ2-3; D is perhaps TRBD1 (5 bases). The CDR3 is 15 amino acids. V lost 2 bases, J lost 2 bases, and 11 bases lay in between. Germline CDR1 is MNHNS and CDR2 is SASEGT. CDR3 protein: CASSEMGLSTDTQYF. CDR3 in DNA: TGTGCCAGCAGTGAAATGGGGCTCTCCACAGATACGCAGTATTTT.